This passage covers 27 T cell receptor beta chains from one sample sequenced in a study of neurological immune-mediated disorders. TCRdb itself ran the 5' RACE reads through MiXCR, one entry per CDR3 protein. The table shows tens of thousands of distinct CDR3 sequences, with about 3.4% occurring only once. What was sequenced was PBMCs. These receptors were collected from a man aged 35 to 55 with multiple sclerosis.

This clonotype has a count of ten or more. The gene calls are TRBV10-2 and TRBJ2-7; TRBD2 agrees at 10 bases. Germline CDR1 is WSHSY and CDR2 is SAAADI. The CDR3 is 14 residues long. With V trimmed by 8 bases and J by 3 bases, 7 bases remained unmatched. CDR3: CASLGLAGVYEQYF. CDR3 nucleotide sequence: TGCGCCAGCCTCGGGCTAGCGGGAGTCTACGAGCAGTACTTC.

This clonotype was detected many times. The rearrangement links TRBV5-1 to TRBJ1-5, with 10 bases lining up with TRBD1. This CDR3 spans 17 amino acids. From germline, CDR1 is SGHRS and CDR2 YFSETQ. V lost 4 bases, J lost 2 bases, and 9 bases stayed unmatched. CDR3 sequence: CASSPGHGQGGNQPQHF. DNA for the CDR3: TGCGCCAGCAGCCCGGGACACGGACAGGGGGGCAATCAGCCCCAGCATTTT.

The sample holds many counts of this clonotype. The chain links TRBV20-1 to TRBJ2-7; TRBD2 matches at 7 bases. The V and J ends lost 0 bases and 0 bases, in that order; junction bases with no gene match: 5. The V gene's germline CDR1 is DFQATT and CDR2 SNEGSKA (reference sequence). The CDR3 sequence is 15 residues long. CDR3 sequence: CSARDFLADSYEQYF. CDR3 DNA: TGCAGTGCTAGAGATTTCCTAGCGGACTCCTACGAGCAGTACTTC.

Many counts were recorded for this clonotype. The gene calls are TRBV20-1 and TRBJ2-1; D ambiguous. The germline CDR1 and CDR2 sequences are DFQATT and SNEGSKA (reference sequence). The CDR3 contains 14 residues. Trimming removed 1 base from V and 0 bases from J, with 7 bases in between. The CDR3 here is CSARAESSYNEQFF. In nucleotides, the CDR3 is TGCAGTGCTAGAGCAGAGAGCTCCTACAATGAGCAGTTCTTC.

This clonotype was picked up many times. The DNA of the CDR3 is TGCAGTGCTAGAGCGACTAGCGGGGATTACGAGCAGTACTTC. Translation gives CSARATSGDYEQYF. V gene TRBV20-1 combines with J gene TRBJ2-7; 11 bases are a match to TRBD2. V was pared by 1 base and J by 4 bases, with 3 bases of the junction left unmatched. Germline values: CDR1 DFQATT, CDR2 SNEGSKA (reference sequence). This CDR3 spans 14 amino acids.

This clonotype was seen many times. V gene TRBV20-1 combines with J gene TRBJ2-7; TRBD2 matches 13 bases. The CDR3 is 16 amino acids. Unmatched junction bases numbered 5, after V lost 3 bases and J lost 0 bases. Germline V gene data show CDR1 as DFQATT and CDR2 as SNEGSKA (reference sequence). CDR3 nucleotide sequence: TGCAGTGCTAGGACGGGACTAGCGGGGCGCTCCTACGAGCAGTACTTC. Translating gives CSARTGLAGRSYEQYF.

This clonotype was seen at least ten times. The chain uses TRBV7-9 and TRBJ1-1; D may be TRBD1 (6 bases). The germline V gene encodes CDR1 SEHNR and CDR2 FQNEAQ (reference sequence). This CDR3 is 16 amino acids long. The germline V and J ends were trimmed by 1 base and 3 bases, with 15 bases remaining between them. CDR3 sequence reads: CASSLVRGAGDTEAFF. For the CDR3, the DNA is TGTGCCAGCAGCTTAGTTCGGGGGGCTGGGGACACTGAAGCTTTCTTT.

This clonotype was picked up many times. The rearrangement uses TRBV12-3 or TRBV12-4 and TRBJ1-2; D might be TRBD1 (5 bases). V lost 4 bases, J lost 7 bases, and 13 bases lay in between. This CDR3 comprises 13 residues. The CDR3 loop is CASSWSRDRGYTF. The CDR3 bases are TGTGCCAGCAGTTGGAGCCGGGACCGTGGCTACACCTTC.

In its sample, this clonotype was seen many times. The CDR3 nucleotides read TGCAGTGCTCCTGCTGCAATACCTGCTAACTATGGCTACACCTTC. It encodes CSAPAAIPANYGYTF. The chain combines TRBV20-1 with TRBJ1-2; D is unresolved. Between the trimmed V and J ends, which lost 5 bases and 0 bases, there was a span of 16 bases. Looked up from germline, CDR1 is DFQATT and CDR2 is SNEGSKA (reference sequence). This CDR3 is 15 amino acids long.

The chain links TRBV5-5 to TRBJ1-1, with 7 bases lining up with TRBD1. The germline V gene has CDR1 SGHKS and CDR2 YYEKEE (reference sequence). CDR3 length: 19 amino acids. V was pared by 2 bases and J by 3 bases, with 19 bases of the junction left unmatched. CDR3 amino acids: CASSFIPVNRGITDTEAFF. DNA for the CDR3: TGTGCCAGCAGCTTCATACCTGTGAACAGGGGAATAACGGACACTGAAGCTTTCTTT.

This clonotype came up many times. This chain joins TRBV20-1 and TRBJ1-5; D is unclear. V was trimmed by 0 bases and J by 7 bases, leaving 16 bases between them. CDR1 is DFQATT and CDR2 is SNEGSKA in the germline V gene (reference sequence). This CDR3 contains 15 residues. The CDR3 sequence is CSARDVAGGSQPQHF. In DNA form, the CDR3 reads TGCAGTGCTAGAGATGTCGCTGGCGGGTCACAGCCCCAGCATTTT.

This clonotype showed up many times. The V gene is TRBV5-1, the J gene TRBJ2-3, with D unresolved. Per germline, CDR1 SGHRS and CDR2 YFSETQ. The CDR3 consists of 13 residues. Trimming removed 4 bases from V and 3 bases from J, with 9 bases in between. The CDR3 nucleotides read TGCGCCAGCAGCCCCTTGGGGACAGATACGCAGTATTTT. Residues: CASSPLGTDTQYF.

This clonotype was recorded at least ten times. J is TRBJ1-4 and V is TRBV12-3 or TRBV12-4; no firm D call. The CDR3 runs to 14 residues. The V gene lost 6 bases and the J gene lost 6 bases, with 14 bases spanning the gap. CDR3 sequence: CASRLQGLDEKLFF. Written as DNA, the CDR3 is TGTGCCAGCAGGCTACAAGGGTTGGATGAAAAACTGTTTTTT.

This clonotype was picked up many times. This chain links TRBV7-2 with TRBJ1-1, with a possible D match to TRBD1 (6 bases). This CDR3 has 15 residues. Germline V gives CDR1 SGHTA, CDR2 FQGNSA. Trimming removed 4 bases at V and 0 bases at J, with 12 bases between. The CDR3 region is CASSSQGYMNTEAFF. The CDR3, as DNA: TGTGCCAGCAGCTCACAGGGCTATATGAACACTGAAGCTTTCTTT.

This clonotype was recorded a few times. A much larger clone lies one base from this, so it may be a read error. This chain uses TRBV15 with TRBJ2-7; no reliable D call. The V end was cut by 3 bases, the J end by 7 bases, with 7 bases between. The CDR3 covers 11 residues. CDR1 and CDR2 (germline): LNHNV, YYDKDF (reference sequence). The CDR3 DNA reads TGTGCCACCAGCAGCTACAAAGAGCAGTACTTC. This gives the protein CATSSYKEQYF.

This clonotype has a count of ten or more. The chain combines TRBV5-1 with TRBJ2-1, with D hard to call. The CDR3 length is 13 residues. Germline assignment: CDR1 SGHRS and CDR2 YFSETQ. Trimming took 4 bases from V and 3 from J, leaving 8 bases between them. The CDR3 region is CASSIDNYNEQFF. As DNA, the CDR3 is TGCGCCAGCAGCATTGACAACTACAATGAGCAGTTCTTC.

In its sample, this clonotype was seen a few times. The chain links TRBV5-1 to TRBJ2-2; unclear D gene. CDR1 SGHRS and CDR2 YFSETQ come from the germline V gene. Trimming took 4 bases from V and 13 from J, leaving 11 bases between them. The CDR3 runs to 11 residues. This CDR3 reads CASSLNIALFF. CDR3 nucleotide sequence: TGCGCCAGCAGCCTTAACATAGCGCTGTTTTTT.

This clonotype was counted many times. The chain employs TRBV24-1 and TRBJ2-2; possibly TRBD1 for D (7 bases). There are 17 residues in the CDR3. V was pared by 3 bases and J by 2 bases, with 15 bases between. CDR1 is KGHDR, CDR2 SFDVKD, per germline. This CDR3 is CATSDRATGTNTGELFF. The CDR3 DNA reads as TGTGCCACCAGTGATCGGGCGACAGGGACTAACACCGGGGAGCTGTTTTTT.

In its sample, this clonotype was seen many times. The genes are TRBV5-5 and TRBJ1-2, with TRBD1 identical over 7 bases. The CDR3 length is 14 residues. CDR1 is SGHKS, CDR2 YYEKEE, per germline (reference sequence). The ends lost 1 base at V and 4 bases at J; junction bases unmatched: 4. The CDR3 bases are TGTGCCAGCAGCTTGTCCGACAGGGTCTATGGCTACACCTTC. This codes for CASSLSDRVYGYTF.

This clonotype was observed at least ten times. The chain employs TRBV7-9 and TRBJ2-2, with 8 nucleotides matching TRBD1. This CDR3 is 15 amino acids long. The J segment lost 4 bases and the V segment lost 5 bases, leaving 6 bases of the junction unmatched. Germline V lookup: CDR1 SEHNR, CDR2 FQNEAQ (reference sequence). The CDR3 sequence is CASSTTGGFTGELFF. CDR3 coding DNA: TGTGCCAGCAGCACAACAGGGGGATTCACCGGGGAGCTGTTTTTT.

Remarks on this clonotype: A read error may be the cause here, since a much bigger clone is one base away. V usage is TRBV10-2 and J usage is TRBJ2-5; D not certain. Germline lookup yields CDR1 WSHSY and CDR2 SAAADI. The CDR3 loop spans 12 amino acids. The CDR3 loop is CDSWEGWETQYF. CDR3 bases: TGCGACAGCTGGGAAGGTTGGGAGACCCAGTACTTC.

This clonotype was observed many times. The chain recombines TRBV7-6 with TRBJ2-1; a possible D gene is TRBD2 (7 bases). CDR3 length: 18 residues. CDR1 is SGHVS and CDR2 is FNYEAQ in the germline V gene. V was trimmed by 5 bases and J by 0 bases, leaving 20 bases between them. The CDR3 here is CASSLSGGAQSSYNEQFF. The CDR3 nucleotides are TGTGCCAGCAGCCTAAGTGGGGGGGCCCAGAGCTCCTACAATGAGCAGTTCTTC.

As for this clonotype: A much larger clone differs from this one at a single base, so this may be a read error. The chain couples TRBV7-9 to TRBJ2-1, with TRBD1 matching over 8 bases. Per germline, CDR1 SEHNR and CDR2 FQNEAQ (reference sequence). The CDR3 is made up of 12 amino acids. As DNA, the CDR3 is TGTGACAGCAGCACAAACAGGGGGGAGCAGTTCTTC. It codes for CDSSTNRGEQFF.

This clonotype was seen at least ten times. The chain recombines TRBV3-1 with TRBJ1-2; maybe TRBD1 (6 bases). V lost 3 bases and J lost 4, with 18 bases in between. From germline, CDR1 is LGHDT and CDR2 YNNKEL (reference sequence). The CDR3 is made up of 16 amino acids. The CDR3 region is CASSHKGDSPLYGYTF. The DNA for the CDR3 is TGTGCCAGCAGCCACAAGGGGGACTCCCCCCTCTATGGCTACACCTTC.

A few counts support this clonotype. Germline and junction disagree at one end, which may indicate a read error. V usage is TRBV7-8 and J usage is TRBJ1-5; D gene ambiguous. Looked up from germline, CDR1 is SGHVS and CDR2 is FQNEAQ. The CDR3 consists of 16 residues. The CDR3 coding sequence is TGTGCCAGCAGCTTAGGGGCAAGTTTTAGCAATAAGACCCAGAATTTT. It encodes CASSLGASFSNKTQNF. The full variable domain, in which reference TRBV7-8 and TRBJ1-5 provide the parts outside the CDR3, is GAGVSQSPRYKVAKRGQDVALRCDPISGHVSLFWYQQALGQGPEFLTYFQNEAQLDKSGLPSDRFFAERPEGSVSTLKIQRTQQEDSAVYLCASSLGASFSNKTQNFGDGTRLSIL.

This clonotype was picked up many times. V is TRBV5-1 and J is TRBJ2-1, with a weak D call TRBD2 (6 bases). Germline CDR1 SGHRS, CDR2 YFSETQ. The CDR3 length is 13 residues. Trimming removed 7 bases at V and 4 bases at J, with 12 bases between. CDR3 DNA: TGCGCCAGCGGCGGAAGCGGGTACAATGAGCAGTTCTTC. Protein sequence: CASGGSGYNEQFF.

Regarding this clonotype: This clone may be a read error of a much larger clone one base away. The chain joins TRBV2 to TRBJ1-6; D is unresolved. CDR3 length: 14 amino acids. Deletions cut 7 bases from V and 5 bases from J, with 12 bases between. Germline-derived CDR1 and CDR2 are SNHLY and FYNNEI. The CDR3, as DNA: TGTGCCAGCAAAAGGACTAAACATAATTCACCCCTCCACTTT. It encodes CASKRTKHNSPLHF.